These T cell receptor beta chains were read from a single sample in a study of blood T cell repertoires in COVID-19. The protocol was immunoSEQ multiplex PCR, while the TCRdb copy is restricted to in-frame clones and leaves out a portion. Of under 150,000 clones detected, over 70% appear once; the ten largest clones hold over 6.5%. The sample was peripheral blood. These receptors were collected from a middle-aged man with active or convalescent COVID-19. Each CDR3 is given with its conserved first and last residue.

v_call | cdr3_aa
TRBV3-1/TRBV3-2 | CASSQSPTGGRETQYF
TRBV29-1 | CSARQGNTEAFF
TRBV6-5 | CASSYNRGSNTEAFF
TRBV27 | CASSRQGYREKLFF
TRBV27 | CASSPPAEHHQPQHF
TRBV6-5 | CASRPPPRAEAFF
TRBV28 | CASRQGNSPLHF
TRBV10-3 | CAISDIAGGEQYF
TRBV5-1 | CASSGGRDRYGYTF
TRBV2 | CASSAATGGYDIQYF
TRBV5-1 | CASSREAAYGYTF
TRBV19 | CASSWGLALGTDTQYF
TRBV27 | CASSGSGNYGYTF
TRBV28 | CARSFDRGAGGQTQYF
TRBV28 | CASSPGLAGIEQYF
TRBV7-2 | CASSFPGLAGASTGELFF
TRBV30 | CAWSGGPTSHGEAFF
TRBV3-1/TRBV3-2 | CASSQDYGRGRGAFF
TRBV5-1 | CASSLVAGGSSYNEQFF
TRBV7-2 | CASSYTSGAYEQYF
TRBV6-1 | CASSEPTGRDRNTIYF
TRBV28 | CASSPGGQGALYGYTF
TRBV29-1 | CSAGNLAEGKNIQYF
TRBV7-3 | CASSVASGRANTGELFF
TRBV27 | CASSPISGVSSYEQYF
TRBV6-6 | CASSFEGEGTQYF
TRBV30 | CAWSGSLEQPQHF
TRBV25-1 | CASSAPGVLETQYF
TRBV6-5 | CASSYSADTEAFF
TRBV28 | CASSLSMGLAGYGETQYF
TRBV27 | CASSGGMLGAYEQYF